This is a list of T cell receptor beta chains from one sample in a study of blood T cell repertoires in COVID-19. Repertoires were generated with immunoSEQ multiplex PCR, while TCRdb's copy carries only in-frame clones and drops some. This sample has about 170,000 clones, with 88% found just once. The sequencing sample was made of peripheral blood. These receptors all come from a man in his 60s with acute or convalescent COVID-19. CDR3s include the opening cysteine and the closing phenylalanine or tryptophan. The D gene is left open where the match is weak. Rows give clone size only sometimes, using once, few, many, or a class for an expanded clone.

size,V,J,D,CDR3,DNA
.,TRBV5-1,TRBJ1-5,TRBD1,CASSHGQDSNQPQHF,TGCGCCAGCAGCCACGGACAGGATAGCAATCAGCCCCAGCATTTT
.,TRBV6-5,TRBJ1-2,TRBD1,CASRLTGVVSGYTF,TGTGCCAGCAGATTAACAGGGGTCGTCTCTGGCTACACCTTC
.,TRBV5-8,TRBJ1-1,TRBD1,CASSLEGQKAFF,TGTGCCAGCAGCTTGGAGGGACAGAAAGCTTTCTTT
.,TRBV18,TRBJ2-5,TRBD2,CASSPLLAAQETQYF,TGTGCCAGCTCACCACTCCTAGCGGCCCAAGAGACCCAGTACTTC
.,TRBV11-1,TRBJ2-3,.,CASSLYLGALSDTQYF,TGTGCCAGCAGCTTATATCTGGGGGCGCTTTCAGATACGCAGTATTTT
.,TRBV27,TRBJ2-7,.,CASSLVRGFYEQYF,TGTGCCAGCAGTTTAGTCCGGGGATTCTACGAGCAGTACTTC
.,TRBV30,TRBJ2-2,TRBD1,CGWDRLNTGELFF,TGTGGCTGGGACAGGCTGAACACCGGGGAGCTGTTTTTT
.,TRBV2,TRBJ2-1,.,CASRGNGGDEQFF,TGTGCCAGCAGAGGGAATGGAGGGGATGAGCAGTTCTTC
.,TRBV2,TRBJ1-3,.,CASSEGTGYGNTIYF,TGTGCCAGCAGTGAAGGTACAGGGTACGGAAACACCATATATTTT
.,TRBV7-7,TRBJ2-3,.,CASSLGGTDTQYF,TGTGCCAGCAGTCTAGGGGGCACAGATACGCAGTATTTT
.,TRBV19,TRBJ1-6,TRBD1,CASRLQGVSYNSPLHF,TGTGCCAGTAGACTACAGGGGGTGAGCTATAATTCACCCCTCCACTTT
.,TRBV18,TRBJ2-7,.,CASSPGGLGGEQYF,TGTGCCAGCTCACCCGGGGGTCTGGGGGGCGAGCAGTACTTC
.,TRBV7-8,TRBJ2-3,TRBD1,CASSVRDRGSTDTQYF,TGTGCCAGCAGCGTCCGGGACAGGGGAAGCACAGATACGCAGTATTTT
.,TRBV2,TRBJ1-2,.,CASTGKGFDYGYTF,TGTGCCAGCACAGGAAAGGGGTTCGACTATGGCTACACCTTC
.,TRBV11-2,TRBJ2-7,.,CASSLVVGGYEQYF,TGTGCCAGCAGCTTAGTTGTAGGGGGCTACGAGCAGTACTTC
.,TRBV5-1,TRBJ1-3,.,CASSSGTTGNTIYF,TGCGCCAGCAGCTCCGGGACAACTGGAAACACCATATATTTT
.,TRBV3-1/TRBV3-2,TRBJ1-5,TRBD1,CASSPGTVSNQPQHF,TGTGCCAGCAGCCCCGGGACAGTTAGCAATCAGCCCCAGCATTTT
.,TRBV21-1,TRBJ2-5,.,CASNTRGKQETQYF,TGTGCCAGCAATACGCGGGGGAAACAAGAGACCCAGTACTTC
.,TRBV6-5,TRBJ1-4,.,CASSYGPREKLFF,TGTGCCAGCAGTTATGGTCCCAGGGAAAAACTGTTTTTT
.,TRBV2,TRBJ1-1,TRBD1,CASRDDRGLNTEAFF,TGTGCCAGCAGAGATGACAGGGGGCTGAACACTGAAGCTTTCTTT
.,TRBV7-3,TRBJ2-1,TRBD2,CASSLYSSGSYNEQFF,TGTGCCAGCAGCTTATACTCTAGCGGGTCCTACAATGAGCAGTTCTTC
few,TRBV6-5,TRBJ2-2,.,CASSYSRVGGELFF,TGTGCCAGCAGTTACTCTCGGGTGGGCGGGGAGCTGTTTTTT
.,TRBV7-3,TRBJ1-3,TRBD1,CASGTGDGNTIYF,TGTGCCAGCGGGACAGGGGACGGAAACACCATATATTTT
.,TRBV7-2,TRBJ1-1,.,CASSFRSGDTEAFF,TGTGCCAGCAGCTTCAGGAGCGGGGACACTGAAGCTTTCTTT
.,TRBV7-3,TRBJ2-3,.,CASSPRRAYRADTQYF,TGTGCCAGCAGCCCCCGGAGGGCCTATAGGGCAGATACGCAGTATTTT
.,TRBV3-1/TRBV3-2,TRBJ2-3,.,CASSLEDTQYF,TGTGCCAGCAGCCTGGAGGATACGCAGTATTTT
.,TRBV25-1,TRBJ1-3,.,CASSRGIRSGNTIYF,TGTGCCAGCAGTCGGGGGATTAGATCTGGAAACACCATATATTTT
.,TRBV2,TRBJ1-3,.,CASSESWPGNTIYF,TGTGCCAGCAGTGAATCTTGGCCTGGAAACACCATATATTTT
.,TRBV7-9,TRBJ1-2,.,CASTLPGLYGYTF,TGTGCCAGCACCCTGCCTGGGCTGTATGGCTACACCTTC
.,TRBV5-1,TRBJ1-1,.,CASSFDAGVPGAFF,TGCGCCAGCAGCTTCGACGCGGGGGTACCGGGAGCTTTCTTT
.,TRBV6-5,TRBJ1-2,.,CASRGSRDGYTF,TGTGCCAGCAGGGGTTCCAGGGATGGCTACACCTTC
.,TRBV5-4,TRBJ2-5,.,CASSLEDPRETQYF,TGTGCCAGCAGCTTGGAAGACCCTAGGGAGACCCAGTACTTC
.,TRBV20-1,TRBJ2-7,.,CSASTADYEQYF,TGCAGTGCTAGTACGGCGGACTACGAGCAGTACTTC
.,TRBV19,TRBJ2-3,TRBD2,CATSVAVAGDTQYF,TGTGCCACCTCCGTGGCGGTAGCGGGGGATACGCAGTATTTT
.,TRBV27,TRBJ1-6,.,CASKGGYNSPLHF,TGTGCCAGCAAAGGAGGGTACAATTCACCCCTCCACTTT
.,TRBV5-1,TRBJ2-1,TRBD2,CASSFTSGALYNEQFF,TGCGCCAGCAGCTTCACTAGCGGGGCCCTCTACAATGAGCAGTTCTTC
.,TRBV19,TRBJ2-5,.,CASKSGGAGETQYF,TGTGCCAGTAAAAGTGGGGGGGCAGGAGAGACCCAGTACTTC
.,TRBV11-3,TRBJ2-1,.,CASSLEGDREQFF,TGTGCCAGCAGCTTAGAGGGAGACCGGGAGCAGTTCTTC
.,TRBV11-2,TRBJ1-2,.,CASSLPTPAGYTF,TGTGCCAGCAGCTTACCGACACCGGCAGGCTACACCTTC
.,TRBV5-4,TRBJ1-1,.,CASSLKRQPGGTEAFF,TGTGCCAGCAGCTTGAAACGACAGCCCGGCGGCACTGAAGCTTTCTTT